One sample yielded the 13 T cell receptor beta chains listed below, sequenced in a study of cytomegalovirus exposure and HLA in healthy donors. The PCR used 60 Vbeta and 13 Jbeta primers. Only in-frame clones appear in the TCRdb table, and some are missing; sequencing was by immunoSEQ multiplex PCR. The sample holds about 110,000 clones, roughly 63% seen once. The sample consisted of PBMCs. These receptors were collected from a woman in her seventies in good health and CMV-seropositive.

The rearrangement links TRBV20-1 to TRBJ2-7; 7 bases are a match to TRBD1. Trimming cost V 5 bases and J 4 bases; bases outside gene matches: 2. The CDR3 runs 11 residues. Looked up from germline, CDR1 is DFQATT and CDR2 is SNEGSKA (reference sequence). The chain's CDR3 is CSAAQGYEQYF. In DNA form, the CDR3 reads TGCAGTGCTGCACAGGGGTACGAGCAGTACTTC.

V usage is TRBV23-1 and J usage is TRBJ1-4; 8 bases fit TRBD1. TRBV23-1 qualifies as an ORF whose function is uncertain. Trimming took 5 bases from V and 0 from J; bases not matched to a gene: 2. This CDR3 region has 15 residues. In DNA, the CDR3 is TGCGCCAGCAGTACAGGGGGGACAACTAATGAAAAACTGTTTTTT. Protein: CASSTGGTTNEKLFF.

The chain is built from TRBV30 and TRBJ1-6; D is perhaps TRBD1 (6 bases). The CDR3 is 15 amino acids. The germline V gene has CDR1 GTSNPN and CDR2 SVGIG (reference sequence). Trimming pared 5 bases from V and 7 bases from J, leaving 18 bases between. CDR3 amino acids: CAWLSSGRGNSPLHF. DNA of the CDR3: TGTGCCTGGTTATCCTCCGGGAGGGGGAATTCACCCCTCCACTTT.

This clone was observed a few times. The genes are TRBV5-1 and TRBJ1-5; 8 bases are shared with TRBD1. The CDR3 totals 15 residues. Germline values: CDR1 SGHRS, CDR2 YFSETQ. The trim removed 2 bases at V and 3 bases at J, leaving 4 bases unmatched. The CDR3 sequence is CASSLSGQANQPQHF. CDR3 sequence (DNA): TGCGCCAGCAGCTTATCGGGACAGGCCAATCAGCCCCAGCATTTT.

This clone was seen a handful of times. V usage is TRBV6-5 and J usage is TRBJ2-3; D remains ambiguous. Germline V gene data show CDR1 as MNHEY and CDR2 as SVGAGI. The CDR3 is 13 amino acids. Trimming removed 6 bases at V and 2 bases at J, with 9 bases between. The CDR3 loop reads CASSLSATDTQYF. CDR3 nucleotide sequence: TGTGCCAGCAGCCTGAGTGCCACAGATACGCAGTATTTT.

The CDR3 spells CASSPDRVKAFF. Here the CDR3 DNA reads TGTGCCAGCAGCCCGGACAGGGTAAAAGCTTTCTTT. The chain combines TRBV14 with TRBJ1-1; TRBD1 matches at 8 bases. The J segment lost 9 bases and the V segment lost 4 bases, leaving 4 bases of the junction unmatched. Germline V gene sequence: CDR1 SGHDN, CDR2 FVKESK. This CDR3 has 12 amino acids.

This chain joins TRBV2 and TRBJ1-6; D ambiguous. Trimming removed 7 bases at V and 6 bases at J, with 10 bases between. From germline, CDR1 is SNHLY and CDR2 FYNNEI. The CDR3 covers 13 residues. As DNA, the CDR3 is TGTGCCAGCACCGATCAGGTTAATTCACCCCTCCACTTT. Its protein is CASTDQVNSPLHF.

The V and J genes are TRBV27 and TRBJ2-2; D is possibly TRBD2 (5 bases). CDR1 MNHEY and CDR2 SMNVEV come from the germline V gene (reference sequence). Deletions cut 6 bases from V and 0 bases from J, with 5 bases between. The CDR3 has 13 residues. The CDR3 is CASSGTNTGELFF. The CDR3 DNA follows: TGTGCCAGCAGCGGGACGAACACCGGGGAGCTGTTTTTT.

The chain recombines TRBV5-4 with TRBJ1-1, with TRBD1 matching 11 bases. V dropped 4 bases and J dropped 2; count of bases not matched to a gene: 4. Germline lookup yields CDR1 SGHNT and CDR2 YYREEE (reference sequence). CDR3 length: 15 amino acids. The CDR3: CASSPGQGANTEAFF. The DNA for the CDR3 is TGTGCCAGCAGCCCAGGACAGGGGGCTAACACTGAAGCTTTCTTT.

In DNA, the CDR3 is TGTGCCTGGGGACACCCACCCCCCTACGAGCAGTACTTC. Translation gives CAWGHPPPYEQYF. This rearrangement joins TRBV30 to TRBJ2-7, with D maybe TRBD1 (5 bases). There are 13 residues in the CDR3. The V gene's germline CDR1 is GTSNPN and CDR2 SVGIG (reference sequence). V was trimmed by 5 bases and J by 2 bases, leaving 13 bases between them.

In this sample, this clone turned up once. CDR3 sequence reads: CASSVGGGSGELFF. The CDR3 nucleotides read TGTGCCAGCAGCGTAGGAGGCGGAAGCGGGGAGCTGTTTTTT. This sequence joins TRBV9 and TRBJ2-2; no reliable D call. V was pared by 0 bases and J by 7 bases, with 10 bases between. Germline lookup yields CDR1 SGDLS and CDR2 YYNGEE. The CDR3 extends over 14 amino acids. The whole variable domain, remainder taken from reference TRBV9 and TRBJ2-2, is DSGVTQTPKHLITATGQRVTLRCSPRSGDLSVYWYQQSLDQGLQFLIQYYNGEERAKGNILERFSAQQFPDLHSELNLSSLELGDSALYFCASSVGGGSGELFFGEGSRLTVL.

Here the CDR3 DNA reads TGTGCCAGCAGGGACAGGGAGAACACTGAAGCTTTCTTT. Translation gives CASRDRENTEAFF. The V call is TRBV6-1, the J call TRBJ1-1; 8 nucleotides match TRBD1. The V segment lost 6 bases and the J segment 1 base; nucleotides outside the gene matches: 1. Germline-derived CDR1 and CDR2 are MNHNS and SASEGT. There are 13 residues in the CDR3.

V and J are TRBV5-1 and TRBJ1-2; TRBD1 matches 12 bases. Germline CDR1 reads SGHRS; CDR2 reads YFSETQ. CDR3 length: 16 residues. The V and J ends lost 0 bases and 5 bases, in that order; junction bases with no gene match: 5. This CDR3 is CASSLAGTGGQYGYTF. The CDR3 DNA sequence: TGCGCCAGCAGCTTGGCAGGGACAGGGGGCCAGTATGGCTACACCTTC.